The 27 T cell receptor beta chains presented below share a single source sample, sequenced in a study of shared clonotypes between healthy human individuals. Clones were sequenced by immunoSEQ multiplex PCR, and TCRdb holds only the in-frame ones, with some missing. The data show roughly 2 million clones, approximately 95% seen once. Sequencing was performed on naive CD4+ T cells sorted from blood. Subset described: CD45RA+ positively selected. The source of these receptors is a young man in good health.

The V and J genes are TRBV6-1 and TRBJ2-7; D not certain. The CDR3 totals 12 residues. Trimming cost V 7 bases and J 3 bases, with 10 bases left between them. Germline lookup yields CDR1 MNHNS and CDR2 SASEGT. CDR3 residues: CASKALGYEQYF. The CDR3 DNA follows: TGTGCCAGCAAAGCGCTAGGCTACGAGCAGTACTTC.

The chain recombines TRBV6-5 with TRBJ1-6, with unresolved D. Germline V gene lookup returns CDR1 MNHEY and CDR2 SVGAGI. The V end lost 5 bases, the J end lost 7 bases, and 12 bases lay between the germline ends. The CDR3 spans 14 residues. Here the CDR3 reads CASSIGRGNSPLHF. The CDR3 region has the DNA TGTGCCAGCAGTATTGGGCGCGGGAATTCACCCCTCCACTTT.

CDR3: CAWSPGRNEKLFF. The CDR3 DNA reads TGTGCCTGGAGTCCCGGCCGTAATGAAAAACTGTTTTTT. The chain carries TRBV30 and TRBJ1-4; D unresolved. V lost 2 bases and J 4 bases, leaving 8 bases between the germline ends. Per the germline V gene, CDR1 is GTSNPN and CDR2 is SVGIG (reference sequence). This CDR3 is 13 amino acids long.

The CDR3 loop is CASSLASDRYNEQFF. In DNA, the CDR3 is TGTGCCAGCAGCTTAGCGTCCGACAGGTACAATGAGCAGTTCTTC. This chain connects TRBV7-2 to TRBJ2-1; D might be TRBD1 (6 bases). V gave up 0 bases and J gave up 4 bases, with 10 bases separating them. CDR3 size: 15 residues. Germline-derived CDR1 and CDR2 are SGHTA and FQGNSA.

CDR3 loop: CASSPQGWVSYNEQFF. Written as DNA, the CDR3 is TGTGCCAGCAGCCCCCAGGGATGGGTCTCCTACAATGAGCAGTTCTTC. V usage is TRBV7-3 and J usage is TRBJ2-1; TRBD1 is a possible D gene (5 bases). V lost 5 bases and J 0 bases, leaving 14 bases between the germline ends. This CDR3 is built from 16 residues. The V gene's germline CDR1 is SGHTA and CDR2 FQGTGA.

The chain has TRBV6-5 and TRBJ1-2, with D perhaps TRBD1 (5 bases). The length of the CDR3 is 15 residues. Between the trimmed V and J ends, which lost 4 bases and 4 bases, there was a span of 16 bases. The germline gives CDR1 MNHEY, CDR2 SVGAGI. In nucleotides, the CDR3 is TGTGCCAGCAGTTCCTCTTCAGGGTTGGGCTATGGCTACACCTTC. It translates to CASSSSSGLGYGYTF.

J is TRBJ2-1 and V is TRBV4-1; D is perhaps TRBD1 (5 bases). The V end was cut by 5 bases, the J end by 2 bases, with 13 bases between. The germline gives CDR1 MGHRA, CDR2 YSYEKL. The CDR3 contains 15 residues. The chain's CDR3 is CASSKRGETYNEQFF. The CDR3 DNA sequence: TGCGCCAGCAGCAAAAGGGGTGAGACCTACAATGAGCAGTTCTTC.

The chain couples TRBV10-1 to TRBJ2-2; D uncertain. The CDR3 totals 16 residues. V was pared by 0 bases and J by 2 bases, with 10 bases between. Germline CDR1 WNHNN, CDR2 SYGVQD (reference sequence). The CDR3 sequence: CASSESRPANTGELFF. CDR3 nucleotide sequence: TGCGCCAGCAGTGAGTCCAGGCCAGCTAACACCGGGGAGCTGTTTTTT.

This sequence joins TRBV4-3 and TRBJ2-7, with D possibly being TRBD1 (6 bases). V was cut by 3 bases and J by 6 bases, with 15 bases left in between. Per germline, CDR1 LGHNA and CDR2 YSLEER. The CDR3 loop spans 14 amino acids. This CDR3 reads CASSHGIQGREQYF. DNA of the CDR3: TGCGCCAGCAGCCACGGAATACAGGGTCGCGAGCAGTACTTC.

The chain combines TRBV13 with TRBJ1-1; D gene ambiguous. The germline V gene encodes CDR1 PRHDT and CDR2 FYEKMQ (reference sequence). V lost 1 base and J lost 2, with 8 bases in between. CDR3 length: 14 residues. The CDR3 protein is CASSLAAVNTEAFF. The CDR3 bases are TGTGCCAGCAGCTTAGCGGCAGTCAACACTGAAGCTTTCTTT.

V gene TRBV5-1 combines with J gene TRBJ2-2, with a weak D call TRBD1 (6 bases). V was cut by 1 base and J by 0 bases, with 13 bases left in between. Germline lookup yields CDR1 SGHRS and CDR2 YFSETQ. The CDR3 is 17 amino acids. The CDR3, as DNA: TGCGCCAGCAGCTTGATCGCCGGGACACCGAACACCGGGGAGCTGTTTTTT. This encodes CASSLIAGTPNTGELFF.

The DNA of the CDR3 is TGTGCCAGCAGGGACGACAGGTTTCATGAGCAGTTCTTC. It translates to CASRDDRFHEQFF. V and J are TRBV6-1 and TRBJ2-1; a possible D gene is TRBD1 (6 bases). Looked up from germline, CDR1 is MNHNS and CDR2 is SASEGT. The CDR3 is 13 residues long. With 6 bases removed from V and 8 bases from J, the gap between germline ends came to 14 bases.

Points on this clone: At the DNA level, this CDR3 is encoded by other sequences in the same sample as well. This chain links TRBV5-1 with TRBJ1-6; D possibly corresponds to TRBD1 (5 bases). V was shortened by 2 bases and J by 0 bases, with 9 bases between the two germline ends. Germline assignment: CDR1 SGHRS and CDR2 YFSETQ. The CDR3 is made up of 16 amino acids. The CDR3 loop reads CASSFGGSSYNSPLHF. Here the CDR3 DNA reads TGCGCCAGCAGCTTTGGGGGGAGCTCCTATAATTCACCCCTCCACTTT. Full variable domain (outside the CDR3, taken from reference TRBV5-1 and TRBJ1-6): KAGVTQTPRYLIKTRGQQVTLSCSPISGHRSVSWYQQTPGQGLQFLFEYFSETQRNKGNFPGRFSGRQFSNSRSEMNVSTLELGDSALYLCASSFGGSSYNSPLHFGNGTRLTVT.

Points on this clone: At the DNA level, this CDR3 is encoded by other sequences in the same sample as well. The chain recombines TRBV10-3 with TRBJ2-7; the match to TRBD2 covers 12 bases. Germline loops: CDR1 ENHRY, CDR2 SYGVKD. This CDR3 has 15 amino acids. V gave up 0 bases and J gave up 4 bases; unmatched junction bases: 1. The chain's CDR3 is CAISESGTSGYEQYF. In DNA, the CDR3 is TGTGCCATCAGTGAGTCCGGGACTAGCGGGTACGAGCAGTACTTC.

The genes are TRBV5-1 and TRBJ2-1, with TRBD1 matching over 7 bases. The germline gives CDR1 SGHRS, CDR2 YFSETQ. V was clipped by 0 bases and J by 7 bases; unmatched bases: 7. This CDR3 contains 15 residues. The CDR3 coding sequence is TGCGCCAGCAGCTTGGAGGGGGCGCCCCGAAATGAGCAGTTCTTC. It codes for CASSLEGAPRNEQFF.

J is TRBJ1-2 and V is TRBV5-1, with unresolved D. The germline gives CDR1 SGHRS, CDR2 YFSETQ. Between the trimmed V and J ends, which lost 4 bases and 3 bases, there was a span of 4 bases. The CDR3 length is 11 residues. CDR3 sequence (DNA): TGCGCCAGCAGCGCCGACTATGGCTACACCTTC. Amino acids: CASSADYGYTF.

The V gene is TRBV6-5, the J gene TRBJ1-3; D unresolved. Germline V gene lookup returns CDR1 MNHEY and CDR2 SVGAGI. Trimming pared 5 bases from V and 0 bases from J, leaving 11 bases between. This CDR3 is 15 amino acids long. The CDR3 DNA reads as TGTGCCAGCAGTAGGTCATACACCTCTGGAAACACCATATATTTT. Translating gives CASSRSYTSGNTIYF.

The chain couples TRBV18 to TRBJ2-3; 7 positions agree with TRBD2. J was trimmed by 0 bases and V by 6 bases; bases with no gene match: 9. The length of the CDR3 is 16 residues. In germline, CDR1 is KGHSH, CDR2 LQKENI. The CDR3: CASSITSATSTDTQYF. The DNA for the CDR3 is TGTGCCAGCTCGATCACTAGCGCTACTAGCACAGATACGCAGTATTTT.

This CDR3 is CASSTSDYGYTF. The CDR3 coding sequence is TGCGCCAGCAGCACTAGTGACTATGGCTACACCTTC. The chain couples TRBV5-1 to TRBJ1-2; D gene unclear. The CDR3 spans 12 residues. The V end was cut by 4 bases, the J end by 3 bases, with 7 bases between. CDR1 and CDR2 from the germline V gene are SGHRS and YFSETQ.

This clone was recorded once. The genes are TRBV25-1 and TRBJ2-4; 7 bases line up with TRBD1. This CDR3 has 16 residues. The germline gives CDR1 MGHDK, CDR2 SYGVNS. Trimming took 5 bases from V and 1 from J; bases not matched to a gene: 8. The DNA of the CDR3 is TGTGCCAGCAGTCCAGGGACAGCTGGGGCCAAAAACATTCAGTACTTC. Protein sequence: CASSPGTAGAKNIQYF.

The V and J genes are TRBV10-3 and TRBJ1-2; unclear D gene. The CDR3 extends over 14 amino acids. Germline V gene data show CDR1 as ENHRY and CDR2 as SYGVKD. V lost 7 bases and J 6 bases, leaving 18 bases between the germline ends. The CDR3 region has the DNA TGTGCCATCACTACTGCCGAGACAAGCAATGGCTACACCTTC. Amino acid sequence: CAITTAETSNGYTF.

The rearrangement joins TRBV19 to TRBJ1-2; the match to TRBD1 covers 11 bases. The germline V gene has CDR1 LNHDA and CDR2 SQIVND (reference sequence). This CDR3 spans 13 amino acids. V was clipped by 6 bases and J by 8 bases; unmatched bases: 5. CDR3 in DNA: TGTGCCAGTAGCCAGGGACAGGGGGACGGCTACACCTTC. This translates into CASSQGQGDGYTF.

The rearrangement links TRBV6-1 to TRBJ1-6; D might be TRBD1 (5 bases). This CDR3 contains 12 residues. Looked up from germline, CDR1 is MNHNS and CDR2 is SASEGT. The CDR3 loop is CGRESYNSPLHF. DNA of the CDR3: TGTGGCAGGGAGTCCTATAATTCACCCCTCCACTTT.

The V call is TRBV5-6, the J call TRBJ2-5, with a weak D call TRBD1 (6 bases). V lost 4 bases and J lost 0, with 19 bases in between. Germline V CDR1 and CDR2: SGHDT, YYEEEE. The CDR3 is 17 residues long. The chain's CDR3 is CASSRGDRRVYQETQYF. DNA of the CDR3: TGTGCCAGCAGCCGCGGTGACAGGAGAGTGTACCAAGAGACCCAGTACTTC.

This clone was recorded a few times. V is TRBV25-1 and J is TRBJ1-2; tentative D call: TRBD1 (5 bases). The CDR3 totals 12 residues. In germline, CDR1 is MGHDK, CDR2 SYGVNS. Trimming took 8 bases from V and 4 from J, leaving 11 bases between them. The CDR3 bases are TGTGCCAGCGGGGATGGGACCTATGGCTACACCTTC. Translating it yields CASGDGTYGYTF.

The V and J genes are TRBV5-1 and TRBJ1-1, with 7 bases fitting TRBD1. The CDR3 is 16 residues long. The junction had 9 bases not matched to a gene; V was cut back by 4 bases and J by 0 bases. CDR1 is SGHRS and CDR2 is YFSETQ in the germline V gene. The CDR3 sequence: CASSLTGLGLNTEAFF. The CDR3 bases are TGCGCCAGCAGCCTGACAGGGCTAGGGCTGAACACTGAAGCTTTCTTT.

J is TRBJ1-1 and V is TRBV10-1, with D possibly matching TRBD1 (6 bases). The CDR3 has 16 amino acids. V gave up 3 bases and J gave up 6 bases, with 20 bases separating them. Germline assignment: CDR1 WNHNN and CDR2 SYGVQD (reference sequence). The CDR3: CASSDMGAGESPEAFF. The CDR3 nucleotides are TGCGCCAGCAGTGATATGGGGGCTGGCGAATCCCCTGAAGCTTTCTTT.